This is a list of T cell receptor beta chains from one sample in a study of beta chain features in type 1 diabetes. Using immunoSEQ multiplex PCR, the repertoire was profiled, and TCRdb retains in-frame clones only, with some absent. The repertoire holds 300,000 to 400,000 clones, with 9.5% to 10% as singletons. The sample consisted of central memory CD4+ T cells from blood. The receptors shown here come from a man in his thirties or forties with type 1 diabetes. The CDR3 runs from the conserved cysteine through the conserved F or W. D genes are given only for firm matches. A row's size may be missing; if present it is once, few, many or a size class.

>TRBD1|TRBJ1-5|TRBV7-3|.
TGTGCCAGCAGCGCGGGGACAGGGCAACAGCCCCAGCATTTT
CASSAGTGQQPQHF
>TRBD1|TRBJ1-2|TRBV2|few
TGTGCCAGCAGTGATCGGGACAGGGGGCAGTCAGACTATGGCTACACCTTC
CASSDRDRGQSDYGYTF
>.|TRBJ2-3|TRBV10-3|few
TGTGCCACCAGAAAAGAGTCAGATACGCAGTATTTT
CATRKESDTQYF
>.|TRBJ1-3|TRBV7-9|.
TGTGCCAGCAGCATAAGCAGGGGAAACACCATATATTTT
CASSISRGNTIYF
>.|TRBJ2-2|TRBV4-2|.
TGTGCCAGCAGCTTGGACAGCTACACCGGGGAGCTGTTTTTT
CASSLDSYTGELFF
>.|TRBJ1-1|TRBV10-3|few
TGTGCCATCAGTGAGTCTTTAGGGGACACCACTGAAGCTTTCTTT
CAISESLGDTTEAFF
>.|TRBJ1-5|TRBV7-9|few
TGTGCCAGCAGTCCAGGGACATTTAATAGCAATCAGCCCCAGCATTTT
CASSPGTFNSNQPQHF
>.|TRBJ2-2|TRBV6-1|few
TGTGCCAGCAGTGAAGCGGGTAAAACCGGGGAGCTGTTTTTT
CASSEAGKTGELFF
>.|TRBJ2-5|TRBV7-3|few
TGTGCCAGCACCCGGTTTTTGGCAACCCAGACCCAGTACTTC
CASTRFLATQTQYF
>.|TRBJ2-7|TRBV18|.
TGTGCCAGCTCACCACACAATCTAGCGTTAGACGAGCAGTACTTC
CASSPHNLALDEQYF
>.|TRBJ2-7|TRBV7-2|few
TGTGCCAGCAGCGGCATGGAGGGGTACGAGCAGTACTTC
CASSGMEGYEQYF
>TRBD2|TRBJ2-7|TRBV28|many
TGTGCCAGCAGCCTCCACAGCGGGGGGGCCTACGAGCAGTACTTC
CASSLHSGGAYEQYF
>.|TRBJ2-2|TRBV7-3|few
TGTGCCAGCAGCCGCAACGCGAACACCGGGGAGCTGTTTTTT
CASSRNANTGELFF
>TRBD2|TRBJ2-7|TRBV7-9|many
TGTGCCAGCAGCTCGACTAGCGGGAGGACCGAGCAGTACTTC
CASSSTSGRTEQYF
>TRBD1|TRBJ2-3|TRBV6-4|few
TGTGCCAGCAGTGCCTCGCGGACAGGCCATACGCAGTATTTT
CASSASRTGHTQYF
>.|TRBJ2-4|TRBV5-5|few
TGTGCCAGCATTGGAGTTCCACTGGCCAAAAACATTCAGTACTTC
CASIGVPLAKNIQYF
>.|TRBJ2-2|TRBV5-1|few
TGCGCCAGCAGCTTGGGACAGCCCGGGGAGCTGTTTTTT
CASSLGQPGELFF
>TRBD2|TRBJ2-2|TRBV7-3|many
TGTGCCAGCAGTCCAACCCGACTAGCGGGAGGGAACACCGGGGAGCTGTTTTTT
CASSPTRLAGGNTGELFF
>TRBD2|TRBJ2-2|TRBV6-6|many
TGTGCCAGCAGGTCGGTGGCGGGAGGGCCTGCCGGGGAGCTGTTTTTT
CASRSVAGGPAGELFF
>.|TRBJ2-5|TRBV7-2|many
TGTGCCAGCAGCGCCCAGCTGGGACGGGAGACCCAGTACTTC
CASSAQLGRETQYF
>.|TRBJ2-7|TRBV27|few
TGTGCCAGCAGTTACCGGGACAACTACGAGCAGTACTTC
CASSYRDNYEQYF
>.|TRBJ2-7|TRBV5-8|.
TGTGCCAGCAGCTTGGAGACGGAATTTATTTGGTACGAGCAGTACTTC
CASSLETEFIWYEQYF
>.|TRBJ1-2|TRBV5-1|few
TGCGCCAGCAGCTTTGTAGGGGAAGCTAACTATGGCTACACCTTC
CASSFVGEANYGYTF
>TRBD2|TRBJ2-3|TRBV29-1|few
TGCAGCGTTCGTCTAGCGGGCCCCGATACGCAGTATTTT
CSVRLAGPDTQYF
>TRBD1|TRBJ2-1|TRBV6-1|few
TGTGCCAGCAGTTCCGACAGGGGATCCTACAATGAGCAGTTCTTC
CASSSDRGSYNEQFF
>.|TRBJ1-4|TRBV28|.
TGTGCCAGCAGTCGGGCAGGAGAGGGGGAACTGAATGAAAAACTGTTTTTT
CASSRAGEGELNEKLFF
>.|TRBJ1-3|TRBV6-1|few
TGTGCCAGCAGTGAAAGGTCGATTGGAAACACCATATATTTT
CASSERSIGNTIYF
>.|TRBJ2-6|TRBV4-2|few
TGTGCCAGCAGCCAGGGGCCTGATGGGGCCAACGTCCTGACTTTC
CASSQGPDGANVLTF
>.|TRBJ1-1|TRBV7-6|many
TGTGCCAGCAGCTTAGCGTTAGCAGCTGAAGCTTTCTTT
CASSLALAAEAFF
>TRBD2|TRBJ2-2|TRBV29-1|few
TGCAGCGTTCCGACCAGCGGGAGGCACACCGGGGAGCTGTTTTTT
CSVPTSGRHTGELFF
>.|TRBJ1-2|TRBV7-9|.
TGTGCCAGCAGCTTGGCCTCAGGGGTCCGGGGCTATGGCTACACCTTC
CASSLASGVRGYGYTF
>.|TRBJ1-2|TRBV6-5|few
TGTGCCAGCAGTTACTCTTACACAGCAGACTATGGCTACACCTTC
CASSYSYTADYGYTF
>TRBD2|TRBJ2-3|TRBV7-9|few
TGTGCCAGCAGCTGGGGGGAGGGGACAGATACGCAGTATTTT
CASSWGEGTDTQYF
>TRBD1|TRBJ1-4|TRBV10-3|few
TGTGCCATCAGTATTACAGGGGGCAAAGAAAAACTGTTTTTT
CAISITGGKEKLFF
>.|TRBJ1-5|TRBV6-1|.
TGTGCCAGCAGGGGGAACAACAATCAGCCCCAGCATTTT
CASRGNNNQPQHF
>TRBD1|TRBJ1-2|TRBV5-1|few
TGCGCCAGCAGCTTGGTCCCGGGACAGGGAGGGGATGGCTACACCTTC
CASSLVPGQGGDGYTF